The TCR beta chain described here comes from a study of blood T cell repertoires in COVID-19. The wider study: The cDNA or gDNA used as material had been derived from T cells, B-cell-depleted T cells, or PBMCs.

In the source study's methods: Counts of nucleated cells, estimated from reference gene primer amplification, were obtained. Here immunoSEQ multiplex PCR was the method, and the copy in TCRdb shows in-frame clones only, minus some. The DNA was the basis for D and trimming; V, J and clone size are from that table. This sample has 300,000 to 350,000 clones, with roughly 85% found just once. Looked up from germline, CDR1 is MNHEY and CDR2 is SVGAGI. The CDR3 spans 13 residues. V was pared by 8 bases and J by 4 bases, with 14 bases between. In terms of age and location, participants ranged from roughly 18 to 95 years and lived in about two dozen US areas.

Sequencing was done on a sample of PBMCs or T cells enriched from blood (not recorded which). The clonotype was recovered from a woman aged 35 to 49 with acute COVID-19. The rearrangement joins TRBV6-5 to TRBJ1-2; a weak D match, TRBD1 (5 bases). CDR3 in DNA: TGTGCCAGCGAGGGAGGGGCCGGCTATGGCTACACCTTC. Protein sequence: CASEGGAGYGYTF.